This TCR beta chain was sequenced during a study of T cell clones after liver transplantation. Findings of the study overall: These preliminary findings come from unstandardized post-transplant sampling times.

The CDR3 runs to 16 residues. The J segment lost 0 bases and the V segment lost 5 bases, leaving 4 bases of the junction unmatched. Germline assignment: CDR1 MDHEN and CDR2 SYDVKM. Unstimulated PBMCs were sorted into CD3+CD4+ and CD3+CD8+ populations. Sequencing used immunoSEQ multiplex PCR; TCRdb keeps in-frame clones, though not all of them. The sample contains 20,000 to 25,000 clones, around 63% of which appear only once. A remark on this clone: Its matching antigen is unknown.

The chain is built from TRBV28 and TRBJ1-6; 7 nucleotides align to TRBD1. The TCR was taken from a human donor who received a liver transplant. The sample here was CD4+ T cells from blood, taken before liver transplant. CDR3 amino acids: CASSRGQSSYNSPLHF. The CDR3 region has the DNA TGTGCCAGCAGTCGGGGACAGAGCTCCTATAATTCACCCCTCCACTTT.